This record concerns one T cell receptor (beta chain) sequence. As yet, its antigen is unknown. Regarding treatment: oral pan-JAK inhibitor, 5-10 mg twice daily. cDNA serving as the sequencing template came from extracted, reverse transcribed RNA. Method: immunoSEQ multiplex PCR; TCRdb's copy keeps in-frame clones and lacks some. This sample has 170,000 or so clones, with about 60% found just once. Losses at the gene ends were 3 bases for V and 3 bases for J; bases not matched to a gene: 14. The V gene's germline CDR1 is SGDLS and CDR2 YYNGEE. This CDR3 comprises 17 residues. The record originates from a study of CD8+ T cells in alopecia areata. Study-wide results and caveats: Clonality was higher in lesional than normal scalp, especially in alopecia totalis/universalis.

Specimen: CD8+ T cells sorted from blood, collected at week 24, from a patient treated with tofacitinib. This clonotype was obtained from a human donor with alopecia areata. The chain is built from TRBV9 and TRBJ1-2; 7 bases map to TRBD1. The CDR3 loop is CASSAGISGQDYYGYTF. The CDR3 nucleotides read TGTGCCAGCAGCGCCGGTATCTCCGGACAGGACTACTATGGCTACACCTTC.